This T cell receptor beta chain came from a study of circulating CD8 cells and anti-PD-1 response in melanoma (TCRdb year 2020). Background on the whole study: Nivolumab was administered to patients intravenously at 3 mg/kg every 2 weeks. In on-treatment samples, a biotinylated anti-human IgG4 antibody was used to detect PD-1. Patients with complete or partial responses were classified as responders, and patients with stable or progressive disease (RECIST v1.1) were classified as non-responders. The TCR repertoire analysis covered approximately 11 melanoma patients: 7 non-responders and 4 responders. Of the 13 patients in the melanoma cohort, seven received anti-PD-1 as first-line therapy and six had prior targeted therapy or immunotherapy. Paper-wide results and their limitations: The highest diversity was observed in the DNEG repertoire, similar and higher clonality was shown by the PD-1 and DPOS repertoires, and the lowest diversity was found in the TIGIT repertoires. Because material was limited, most experiments were generally run without replicates. Repertoires were found to be largely private between subsets, with under 7.5% of TRB clonotypes shared at M1, and the highest sharing was observed between DPOS and TIGIT. Only baseline and M1 samples from a small cohort with few responders were used in the published TCR repertoire comparisons. Because tumor material was not accessible, tumor reactivity was instead assessed by peptide assays on expanded sorted subsets. The cohort mixed treatment-naive and previously treated patients, which the authors noted could influence results.

With regard to this clonotype: Its target antigen remains unknown. The record has no base qualities; no much larger clone is one base away.

Using a BD FACSAria II cell sorter, four subsets defined by PD-1 and/or TIGIT were sorted out of live CD3+CD8+TCRalphabeta+ cells. To characterize how relevant each subset is to anti-PD-1 therapy response, circulating CD8 T cells were sorted into four subsets based on PD-1 and TIGIT expression. For each sorted CD8 T-cell subset, both the TCR alpha and TCR beta chains were sequenced. Peripheral blood was collected at three points: before the first anti-PD-1 injection, after two injections and after four injections. Ficoll gradient centrifugation was used to isolate PBMCs immediately. Until use, PBMCs were stored frozen in liquid nitrogen in RPMI containing roughly 20% FCS and roughly 10% DMSO. After thawing, PBMCs were stained with a viability dye and with antibodies against CD3, CD8alpha, TCRalphabeta, PD-1 and TIGIT. Total RNA was extracted with the RNeasy Kit, and every sample reached a RIN above 7.

V loses 0 bases, J loses 5 bases, and the germline ends lie 9 bases apart. The CDR3 numbers 13 residues from cysteine through phenylalanine. Just CDR3 DNA is preserved here, 39 bases in frame from base 1. The germline V gene encodes CDR1 SGDLS and CDR2 YYNGEE. Sequencing instrument: NextSeq 500. The QIAseq Immune Repertoire RNA Library Kit, Human TCR Panel, was used to prepare TCR libraries from approximately 16 ng of total RNA. TCR libraries were sequenced on an Illumina NextSeq with a Mid Output V2 kit, using asymmetric 261x41 paired-end reads. Each TCR library was diluted to roughly 4.3 nM, pooled, denatured and loaded at approximately 0.96 pM. The study's processing was this. The QIAGEN GeneGlobe Data Analysis Center was used to process TCR FASTQ files, and downstream analysis was done in R 3.5.2. Clonality was calculated as one minus the Shannon entropy normalized by the log of the number of unique productive sequences. Within each subset, Fisher exact tests at 5% FDR identified TRA or TRB clonotypes differing in abundance between baseline and M1. Clonotypes with differential abundance were put into four groups: emerging, expanding, contracting or non-expanding/contracting. Repertoire overlap between patients was measured with Morisita's overlap index. The public reads were run again by TCRdb, first through fastp at Q25 and then through MiXCR, and only productive beta chains were kept. Rows are unified per CDR3 protein, each entry keeping the most common DNA and genes. V and J calls and clone size were set by TCRdb, not the authors. The sample has about 1,300 distinct CDR3 sequences on record, 6% to 9.5% of them singletons. The top ten constitute roughly a sixth of the sample.

The chain couples TRBV9 to TRBJ2-7; the D gene cannot be resolved reliably. Sequenced here: CD8+ T cells from PBMCs, sampled at baseline or after one month of anti-PD-1 therapy (not recorded which). This receptor was taken from a human donor with melanoma. CDR3 protein: CASSVVGNDEQYF. The sequence in DNA is TGTGCCAGCAGCGTAGTGGGGAACGACGAGCAGTACTTC.